The source of this T cell receptor beta chain is a study of graft-versus-host responses after intestinal transplantation. Data came from immunoSEQ multiplex PCR; TCRdb stores just in-frame clones and leaves some out. The table has nearly 90,000 clones, 83% seen once. This clone was recorded only once. Its antigen is not known. V gave up 4 bases and J gave up 3 bases; unmatched junction bases: 7. Looked up from germline, CDR1 is MGHRA and CDR2 is YSYEKL. The CDR3 totals 16 residues. Study-wide results and limits: Some GvH clones were seen earlier in gut or blood, suggesting intestinal origin. Patients who carried graft-donor T cell macrochimerism also had high graft-versus-host to host-versus-graft clonal ratios in their allografts.

V and J are TRBV4-1 and TRBJ2-3; 10 bases are shared with TRBD2. The receptor comes from a human donor who received an intestinal transplant. Specimen: unstimulated CD8+ T cells sorted from spleen or lymph node cells, collected before intestinal transplant. Written as DNA, the CDR3 is TGCGCCAGCAGCCGGCAGCGGGAGGGTGGTACAGATACGCAGTATTTT. Its translation is CASSRQREGGTDTQYF.